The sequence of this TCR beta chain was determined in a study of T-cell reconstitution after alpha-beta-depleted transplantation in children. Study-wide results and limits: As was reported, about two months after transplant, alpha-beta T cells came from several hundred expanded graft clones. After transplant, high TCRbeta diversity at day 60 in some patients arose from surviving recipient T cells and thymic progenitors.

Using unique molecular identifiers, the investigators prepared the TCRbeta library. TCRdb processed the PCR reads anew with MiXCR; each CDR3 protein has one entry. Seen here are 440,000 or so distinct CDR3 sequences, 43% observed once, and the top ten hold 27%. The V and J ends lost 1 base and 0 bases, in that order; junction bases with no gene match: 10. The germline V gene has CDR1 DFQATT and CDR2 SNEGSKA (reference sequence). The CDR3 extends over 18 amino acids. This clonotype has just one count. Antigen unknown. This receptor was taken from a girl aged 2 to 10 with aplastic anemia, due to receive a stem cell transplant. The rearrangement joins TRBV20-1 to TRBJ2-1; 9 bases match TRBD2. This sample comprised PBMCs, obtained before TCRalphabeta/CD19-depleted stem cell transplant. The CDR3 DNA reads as TGCAGTGCTAGAGCTTCTGGGACTAGCTCTCCCTCCTACAATGAGCAGTTCTTC. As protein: CSARASGTSSPSYNEQFF.